These 12 T cell receptor beta chains originate from one sample sequenced in a study of CD8+ T cells in alopecia areata. Following extraction, RNA underwent reverse transcription to cDNA, which served as the sequencing template. Sequencing was performed with immunoSEQ multiplex PCR; in TCRdb, only in-frame clones are kept and a portion is missing. Of approximately 190,000 clones in the sample, more than 45% are singletons; the top ten hold 5.5%. As to treatment: oral pan-JAK inhibitor, 5-10 mg twice daily. The sequences come from CD4+ T cells sorted from blood, collected at week 24, from a patient treated with tofacitinib. These receptors were collected from a human donor with alopecia areata.

Concerning this clone: Other DNA sequences within the sample encode an identical CDR3. This chain joins TRBV2 and TRBJ2-5, with D unresolved. The CDR3 has 11 amino acids. Germline V gives CDR1 SNHLY, CDR2 FYNNEI. Trimming removed 7 bases at V and 5 bases at J, with 8 bases between. The CDR3 DNA follows: TGTGCCAGCACAAGCTCCGAGACCCAGTACTTC. It specifies CASTSSETQYF.

The V and J genes are TRBV29-1 and TRBJ1-3; D remains ambiguous. V was clipped by 0 bases and J by 3 bases, with 6 bases between them. Germline V gives CDR1 SQVTM, CDR2 ANQGSEA. The CDR3 spans 13 residues. The CDR3 DNA reads TGCAGCGTTGAAGAATTTATTGGAAACACCATATATTTT. This codes for CSVEEFIGNTIYF. Full variable domain (outside the CDR3, taken from reference TRBV29-1 and TRBJ1-3): SAVISQKPSRDICQRGTSLTIQCQVDSQVTMMFWYRQQPGQSLTLIATANQGSEATYESGFVIDKFPISRPNLTFSTLTVSNMSPEDSSIYLCSVEEFIGNTIYFGEGSWLTVV.

J is TRBJ2-5 and V is TRBV6-6; TRBD1 agrees at 7 bases. V shed 5 bases, J shed 1 base, and the junction held 7 bases outside the gene matches. CDR3 length equals 15 residues. Germline-derived CDR1 and CDR2 are MNHNY and SVGAGI (reference sequence). Written as DNA, the CDR3 is TGTGCCAGCAGTCCACCCCGGGACAGCCAAGAGACCCAGTACTTC. It specifies CASSPPRDSQETQYF.

This clone showed up just a few times. The V and J genes are TRBV7-3 and TRBJ2-1, with D possibly matching TRBD2 (6 bases). CDR3 length: 14 amino acids. CDR1 and CDR2 from the germline V gene are SGHTA and FQGTGA. V was cut by 4 bases and J by 6 bases, with 13 bases left in between. CDR3 nucleotide sequence: TGTGCCAGCAGCTCAGAAACTAGCAGCAATGAGCAGTTCTTC. It is translated as CASSSETSSNEQFF.

The J gene is TRBJ1-6, the V gene TRBV25-1; no clear D. Germline values: CDR1 MGHDK, CDR2 SYGVNS. Trimming took off 3 bases at V and 7 bases at J, with 13 bases between the two ends. This CDR3 contains 15 residues. In DNA, the CDR3 is TGTGCCAGCAGTGACAATTACAGAGTCAATTCACCCCTCCACTTT. This gives the protein CASSDNYRVNSPLHF.

V usage is TRBV5-6 and J usage is TRBJ1-4; D is unclear. CDR3 length: 15 amino acids. CDR1 SGHDT and CDR2 YYEEEE come from the germline V gene. V gave up 4 bases and J gave up 6 bases, with 16 bases separating them. The CDR3 sequence: CASSQGGRSHEKLFF. CDR3 bases: TGTGCCAGCAGCCAAGGAGGCAGGAGTCATGAAAAACTGTTTTTT.

The chain couples TRBV18 to TRBJ1-6, with no clear D. V was trimmed by 3 bases and J by 5 bases, leaving 5 bases between them. Per the germline V gene, CDR1 is KGHSH and CDR2 is LQKENI. The CDR3 sequence is 13 residues long. CDR3 in amino acids: CASSPTNNSPLHF. The CDR3 coding sequence is TGTGCCAGCTCACCTACGAATAATTCACCCCTCCACTTT.

The J gene is TRBJ2-5, the V gene TRBV4-2; D assignment may be TRBD1 or TRBD2 (6 bases each). CDR1 and CDR2 (germline): LGHNA, YNFKEQ. Between the trimmed V and J ends, which lost 0 bases and 5 bases, there was a span of 13 bases. This CDR3 spans 15 amino acids. CDR3 in DNA: TGTGCCAGCAGCCAAGAGGGGGGCCGAGGGGAGACCCAGTACTTC. This codes for CASSQEGGRGETQYF.

The V call is TRBV9, the J call TRBJ2-7; 8 bases line up with TRBD2. CDR1 is SGDLS and CDR2 is YYNGEE in the germline V gene. With 0 bases clipped from V and 3 bases from J, the junction kept 5 bases outside the gene matches. The CDR3 loop spans 15 amino acids. The DNA of the CDR3 is TGTGCCAGCAGCGTAGCGGGGGGGAGATACTACGAGCAGTACTTC. Its translation is CASSVAGGRYYEQYF.

The V call is TRBV30, the J call TRBJ2-7; D is perhaps TRBD2 (6 bases). The V end was cut by 8 bases, the J end by 7 bases, with 15 bases between. Per germline, CDR1 GTSNPN and CDR2 SVGIG (reference sequence). The CDR3 spans 11 residues. CDR3: CAIGGAREQYF. CDR3 coding DNA: TGTGCCATCGGGGGAGCGAGGGAGCAGTACTTC.

The DNA of the CDR3 is TGCAGCGTTGTGGCCAGCGGGAGTGGCGGAGAGACCCAGTACTTC. It specifies CSVVASGSGGETQYF. The chain recombines TRBV29-1 with TRBJ2-5, with TRBD2 identical over 8 bases. The CDR3 contains 15 residues. J was trimmed by 4 bases and V by 4 bases; bases with no gene match: 11. Germline V lookup: CDR1 SQVTM, CDR2 ANQGSEA. The full variable domain, rest sourced from reference TRBV29-1 and TRBJ2-5, is SAVISQKPSRDICQRGTSLTIQCQVDSQVTMMFWYRQQPGQSLTLIATANQGSEATYESGFVIDKFPISRPNLTFSTLTVSNMSPEDSSIYLCSVVASGSGGETQYFGPGTRLLVL.

The J gene is TRBJ2-2, the V gene TRBV5-4, with TRBD1 identical over 7 bases. CDR1 and CDR2 from the germline V gene are SGHNT and YYREEE (reference sequence). With V trimmed by 4 bases and J by 3 bases, 3 bases remained unmatched. The CDR3 is made up of 14 amino acids. The CDR3 sequence: CASSSDRDTGELFF. The CDR3 DNA reads TGTGCCAGCAGCAGCGACAGGGACACCGGGGAGCTGTTTTTT.